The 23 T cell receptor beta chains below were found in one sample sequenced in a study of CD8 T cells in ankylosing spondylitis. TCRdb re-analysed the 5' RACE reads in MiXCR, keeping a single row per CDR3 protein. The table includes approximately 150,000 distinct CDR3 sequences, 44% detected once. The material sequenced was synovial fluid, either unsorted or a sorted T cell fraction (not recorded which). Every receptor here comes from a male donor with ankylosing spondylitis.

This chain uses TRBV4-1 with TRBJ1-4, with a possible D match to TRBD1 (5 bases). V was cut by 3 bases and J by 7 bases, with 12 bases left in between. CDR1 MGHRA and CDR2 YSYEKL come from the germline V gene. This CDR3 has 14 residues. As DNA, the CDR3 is TGCGCCAGCAGCCAGATTCAGGGTGTTGAAAAACTGTTTTTT. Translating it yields CASSQIQGVEKLFF.

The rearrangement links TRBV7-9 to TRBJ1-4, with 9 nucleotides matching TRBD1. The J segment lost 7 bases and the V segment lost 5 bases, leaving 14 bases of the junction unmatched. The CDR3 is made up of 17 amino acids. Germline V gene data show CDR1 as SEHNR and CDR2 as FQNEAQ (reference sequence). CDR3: CASSPPIETGGSEKLFF. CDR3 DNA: TGTGCCAGCAGCCCCCCTATCGAAACAGGGGGCTCTGAAAAACTGTTTTTT.

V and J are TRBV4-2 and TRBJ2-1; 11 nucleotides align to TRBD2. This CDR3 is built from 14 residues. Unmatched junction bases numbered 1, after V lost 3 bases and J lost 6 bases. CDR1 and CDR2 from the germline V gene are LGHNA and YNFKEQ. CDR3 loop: CASSHGTSGNEQFF. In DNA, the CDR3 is TGTGCCAGCAGCCACGGGACTAGCGGCAATGAGCAGTTCTTC.

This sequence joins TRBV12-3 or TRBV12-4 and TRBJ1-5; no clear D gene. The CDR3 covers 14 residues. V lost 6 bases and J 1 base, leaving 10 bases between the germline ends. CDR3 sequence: CASSPGWSNQPQHF. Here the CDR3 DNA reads TGTGCCAGCAGCCCCGGTTGGAGCAATCAGCCCCAGCATTTT.

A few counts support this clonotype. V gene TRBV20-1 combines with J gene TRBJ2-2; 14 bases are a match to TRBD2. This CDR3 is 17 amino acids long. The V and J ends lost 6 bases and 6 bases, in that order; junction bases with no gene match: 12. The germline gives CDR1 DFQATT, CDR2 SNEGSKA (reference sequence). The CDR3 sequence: CSARSGTSGGRAGELFF. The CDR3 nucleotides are TGCAGTGCGAGATCCGGGACTAGCGGGGGAAGAGCCGGGGAGCTGTTTTTT.

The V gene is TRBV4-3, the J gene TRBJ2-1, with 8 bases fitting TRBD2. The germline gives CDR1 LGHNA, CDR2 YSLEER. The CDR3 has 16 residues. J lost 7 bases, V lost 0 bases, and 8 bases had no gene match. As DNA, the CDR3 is TGCGCCAGCAGCCAAGAATACCGGGAGGGCTGGAATGAGCAGTTCTTC. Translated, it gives CASSQEYREGWNEQFF.

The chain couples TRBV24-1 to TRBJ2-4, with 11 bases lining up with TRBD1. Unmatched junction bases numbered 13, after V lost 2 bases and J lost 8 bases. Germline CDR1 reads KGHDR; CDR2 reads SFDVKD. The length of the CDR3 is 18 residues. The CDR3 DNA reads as TGTGCCACCAGTGATTCCACTCCGGGACAGGGGGACGCAGACATTCAGTACTTC. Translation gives CATSDSTPGQGDADIQYF.

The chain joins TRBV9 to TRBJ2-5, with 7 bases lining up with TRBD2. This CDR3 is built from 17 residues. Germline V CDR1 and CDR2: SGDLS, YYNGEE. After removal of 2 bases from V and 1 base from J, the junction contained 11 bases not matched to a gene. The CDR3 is CASSVGLAVNIQETQYF. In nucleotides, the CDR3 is TGTGCCAGCAGCGTTGGGCTAGCGGTAAACATCCAAGAGACCCAGTACTTC.

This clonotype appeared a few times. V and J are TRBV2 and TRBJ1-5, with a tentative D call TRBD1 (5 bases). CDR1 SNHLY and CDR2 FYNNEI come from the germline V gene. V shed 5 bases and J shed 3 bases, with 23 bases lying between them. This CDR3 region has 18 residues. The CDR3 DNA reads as TGTGCCAGCAGTCAACTTGGAGGGGACCGTGGGATCAATCAGCCCCAGCATTTT. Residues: CASSQLGGDRGINQPQHF.

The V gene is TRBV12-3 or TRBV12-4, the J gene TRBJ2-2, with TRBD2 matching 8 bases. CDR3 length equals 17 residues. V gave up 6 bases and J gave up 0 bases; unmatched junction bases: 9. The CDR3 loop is CASSASGTRANTGELFF. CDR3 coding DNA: TGTGCCAGCAGCGCCTCGGGGACTAGGGCGAACACCGGGGAGCTGTTTTTT.

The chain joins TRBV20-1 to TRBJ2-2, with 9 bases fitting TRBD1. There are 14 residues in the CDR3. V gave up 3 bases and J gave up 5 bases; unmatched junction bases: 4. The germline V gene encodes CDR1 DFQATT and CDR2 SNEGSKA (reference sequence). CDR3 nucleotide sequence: TGCAGTGCTAGGGGACAGGGATGGACCGGGGAGCTGTTTTTT. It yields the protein CSARGQGWTGELFF.

CDR3 loop: CASSLVLGGGLQETQYF. CDR3 sequence (DNA): TGTGCCAGCAGTTTAGTCCTAGGCGGGGGGCTACAAGAGACCCAGTACTTC. The rearrangement links TRBV27 to TRBJ2-5; 8 bases align to TRBD2. The CDR3 is made up of 17 amino acids. Germline V gene data show CDR1 as MNHEY and CDR2 as SMNVEV (reference sequence). The V and J ends lost 2 bases and 2 bases, in that order; junction bases with no gene match: 10.

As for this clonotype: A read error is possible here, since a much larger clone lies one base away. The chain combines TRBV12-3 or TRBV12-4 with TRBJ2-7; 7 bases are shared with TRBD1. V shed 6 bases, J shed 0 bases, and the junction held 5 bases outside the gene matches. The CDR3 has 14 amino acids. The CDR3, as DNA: TGTGCCAGCAGCTTTGGGGACAGCTCCTACGAGCAGTACTTC. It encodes CASSFGDSSYEQYF.

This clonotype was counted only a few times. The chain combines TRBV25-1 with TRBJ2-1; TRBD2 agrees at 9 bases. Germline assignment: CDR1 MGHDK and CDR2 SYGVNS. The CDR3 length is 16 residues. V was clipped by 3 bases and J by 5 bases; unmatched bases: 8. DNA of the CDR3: TGTGCCAGCAGTGAGTTGGCGGGAGGGCCCCACAATGAGCAGTTCTTC. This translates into CASSELAGGPHNEQFF.

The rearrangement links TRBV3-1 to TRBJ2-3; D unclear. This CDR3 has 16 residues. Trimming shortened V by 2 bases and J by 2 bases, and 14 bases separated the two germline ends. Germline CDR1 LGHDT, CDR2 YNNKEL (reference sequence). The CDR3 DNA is TGTGCCAGCAGCCAAACCCCGACGTACCCCACAGATACGCAGTATTTT. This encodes CASSQTPTYPTDTQYF.

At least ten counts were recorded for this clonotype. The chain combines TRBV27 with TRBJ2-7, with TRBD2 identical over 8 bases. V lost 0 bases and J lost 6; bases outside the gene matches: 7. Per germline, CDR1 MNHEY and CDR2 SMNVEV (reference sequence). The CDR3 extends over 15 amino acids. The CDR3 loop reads CASSLSGAGVVEQYF. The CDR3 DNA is TGTGCCAGCAGTTTATCGGGAGCGGGAGTAGTCGAGCAGTACTTC.

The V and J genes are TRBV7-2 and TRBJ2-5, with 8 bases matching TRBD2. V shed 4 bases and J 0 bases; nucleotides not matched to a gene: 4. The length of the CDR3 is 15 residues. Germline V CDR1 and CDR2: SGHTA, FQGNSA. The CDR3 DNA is TGTGCCAGCAGCTCCGGGGGGGGGTACCAAGAGACCCAGTACTTC. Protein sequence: CASSSGGGYQETQYF. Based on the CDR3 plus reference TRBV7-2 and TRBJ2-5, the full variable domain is GAGVSQSPSNKVTEKGKDVELRCDPISGHTALYWYRQSLGQGLEFLIYFQGNSAPDKSGLPSDRFSAERTGGSVSTLTIQRTQQEDSAVYLCASSSGGGYQETQYFGPGTRLLVL.

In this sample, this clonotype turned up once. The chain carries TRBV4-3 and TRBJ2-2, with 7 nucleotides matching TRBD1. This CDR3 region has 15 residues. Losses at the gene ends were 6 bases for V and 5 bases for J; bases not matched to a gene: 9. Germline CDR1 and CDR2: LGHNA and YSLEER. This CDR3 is CASRDDRDSTGELFF. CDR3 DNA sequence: TGCGCCAGCAGGGACGACAGGGATTCGACCGGGGAGCTGTTTTTT.

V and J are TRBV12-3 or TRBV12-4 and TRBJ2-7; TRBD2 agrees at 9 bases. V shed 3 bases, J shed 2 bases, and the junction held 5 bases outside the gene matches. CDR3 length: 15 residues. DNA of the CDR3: TGTGCCAGCAGTTTCGCGGGAGGGTCCCCCTACGAGCAGTACTTC. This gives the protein CASSFAGGSPYEQYF.

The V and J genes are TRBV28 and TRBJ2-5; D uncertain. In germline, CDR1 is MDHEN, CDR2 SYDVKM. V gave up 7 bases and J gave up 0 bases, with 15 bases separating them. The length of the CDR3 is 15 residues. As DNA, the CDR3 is TGTGCCAGCACCCGTCTCACAGAGTACCAAGAGACCCAGTACTTC. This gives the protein CASTRLTEYQETQYF.

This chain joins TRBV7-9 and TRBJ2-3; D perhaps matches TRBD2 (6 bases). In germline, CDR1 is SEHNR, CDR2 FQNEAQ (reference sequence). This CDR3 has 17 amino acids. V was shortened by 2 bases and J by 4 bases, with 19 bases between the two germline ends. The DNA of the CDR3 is TGTGCCAGCAGCTTATCCTTGCAGGGATGGGGGGCAGATACGCAGTATTTT. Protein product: CASSLSLQGWGADTQYF. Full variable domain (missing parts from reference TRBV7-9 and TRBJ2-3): DTGVSQNPRHKITKRGQNVTFRCDPISEHNRLYWYRQTLGQGPEFLTYFQNEAQLEKSRLLSDRFSAERPKGSFSTLEIQRTEQGDSAMYLCASSLSLQGWGADTQYFGPGTRLTVL.

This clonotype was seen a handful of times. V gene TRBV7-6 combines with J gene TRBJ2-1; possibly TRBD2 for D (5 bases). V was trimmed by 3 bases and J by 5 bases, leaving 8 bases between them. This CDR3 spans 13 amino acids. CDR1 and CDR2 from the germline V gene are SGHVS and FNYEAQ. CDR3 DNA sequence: TGTGCCAGCAGCTTGGAGGTTAACAATGAGCAGTTCTTC. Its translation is CASSLEVNNEQFF.

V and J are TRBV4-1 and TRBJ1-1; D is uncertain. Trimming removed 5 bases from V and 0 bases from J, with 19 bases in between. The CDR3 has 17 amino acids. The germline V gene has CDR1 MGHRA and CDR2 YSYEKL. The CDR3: CASSVPWIRIMNTEAFF. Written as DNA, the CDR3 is TGCGCCAGCAGCGTCCCCTGGATTCGAATCATGAACACTGAAGCTTTCTTT.